The TCR beta chain described here comes from a study of blood T cells in healthy people across ages. There are a few counts of this clonotype. The second PCR ran roughly 6 to 11 cycles with a sample-barcoded 5' primer and J-beta primers. One entry per CDR3 protein, called by TCRdb with MiXCR from the 5' RACE reads. The sample yields over 1.5 million distinct CDR3 sequences, less than 50% seen once. Germline V lookup: CDR1 ENHRY, CDR2 SYGVKD. The CDR3 contains 16 residues. The trim removed 5 bases at V and 6 bases at J, leaving 11 bases unmatched. The chain joins TRBV10-3 to TRBJ2-3, with 10 bases fitting TRBD2. The source of this sequence is a middle-aged woman in good health. Specimen: blood. CDR3 DNA sequence: TGTGCCATCAGTCCGAGACTAGCGGGCACTGTGGATACGCAGTATTTT. This codes for CAISPRLAGTVDTQYF.